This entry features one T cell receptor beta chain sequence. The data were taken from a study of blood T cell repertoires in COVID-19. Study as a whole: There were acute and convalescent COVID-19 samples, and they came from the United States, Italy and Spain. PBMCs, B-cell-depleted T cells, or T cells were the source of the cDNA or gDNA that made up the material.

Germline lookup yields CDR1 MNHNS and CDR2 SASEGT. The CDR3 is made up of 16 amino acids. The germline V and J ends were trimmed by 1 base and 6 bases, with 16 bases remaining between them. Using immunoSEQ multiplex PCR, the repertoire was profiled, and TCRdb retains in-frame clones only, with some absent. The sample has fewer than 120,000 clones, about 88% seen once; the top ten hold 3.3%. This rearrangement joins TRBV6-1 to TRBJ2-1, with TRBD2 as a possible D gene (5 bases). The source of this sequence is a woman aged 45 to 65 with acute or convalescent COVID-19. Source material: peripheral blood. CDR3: CASSEGAGALSNEQFF. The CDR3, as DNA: TGTGCCAGCAGTGAAGGGGCGGGTGCTCTTTCCAATGAGCAGTTCTTC.